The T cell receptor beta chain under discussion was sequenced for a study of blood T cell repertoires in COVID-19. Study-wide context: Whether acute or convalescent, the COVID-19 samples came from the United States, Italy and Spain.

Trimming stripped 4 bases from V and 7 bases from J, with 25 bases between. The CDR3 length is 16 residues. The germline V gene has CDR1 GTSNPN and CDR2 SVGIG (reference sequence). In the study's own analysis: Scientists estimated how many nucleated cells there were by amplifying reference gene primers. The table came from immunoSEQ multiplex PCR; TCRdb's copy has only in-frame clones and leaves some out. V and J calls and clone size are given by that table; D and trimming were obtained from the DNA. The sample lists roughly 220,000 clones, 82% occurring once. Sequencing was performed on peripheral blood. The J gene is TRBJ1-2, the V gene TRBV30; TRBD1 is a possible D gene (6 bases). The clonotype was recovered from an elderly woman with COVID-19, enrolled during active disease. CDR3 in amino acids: CAWTPQILQGAAGYTF. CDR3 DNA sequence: TGTGCCTGGACTCCCCAAATTCTACAGGGCGCGGCTGGCTACACCTTC.